This passage covers 14 T cell receptor beta chains from one sample sequenced in a study of shared clonotypes between healthy human individuals. Data came from immunoSEQ multiplex PCR; TCRdb stores just in-frame clones and leaves some out. Of 1,100,000 or so clones in the sample, approximately 78% are singletons; the top ten hold approximately 0.5%. Sequenced sample: memory CD4+ T cells from PBMCs. Subset defined: CD45RA-negative fraction. These receptors originate from a young man in good health. Some clones in this sample may be carry-over from other donors' samples.

The chain is built from TRBV7-3 and TRBJ2-5; perhaps TRBD2 as D (6 bases). The germline CDR1 and CDR2 sequences are SGHTA and FQGTGA. V gave up 5 bases and J gave up 9 bases, with 22 bases separating them. The CDR3 consists of 15 residues. CDR3 DNA sequence: TGTGCCAGCAGCCCCGCGGCTAGCGCGAGGCAGGCCCAGTACTTC. Amino acids: CASSPAASARQAQYF. The full variable domain, in which reference TRBV7-3 and TRBJ2-5 provide the parts outside the CDR3, is GAGVSQTPSNKVTEKGKYVELRCDPISGHTALYWYRQSLGQGPEFLIYFQGTGAADDSGLPNDRFFAVRPEGSVSTLKIQRTERGDSAVYLCASSPAASARQAQYFGPGTRLLVL.

The genes are TRBV7-9 and TRBJ2-2, with D tentatively TRBD1 (5 bases). V was clipped by 5 bases and J by 0 bases, with 19 bases between them. The CDR3 runs to 18 residues. Germline V gives CDR1 SEHNR, CDR2 FQNEAQ (reference sequence). CDR3 amino acids: CASSTSAIYRPNTGELFF. CDR3 in DNA: TGTGCCAGCAGCACCTCTGCGATATACAGGCCGAACACCGGGGAGCTGTTTTTT.

The chain combines TRBV7-8 with TRBJ1-3, with D uncertain. The CDR3 runs 12 residues. Germline CDR1 SGHVS, CDR2 FQNEAQ. CDR3 in DNA: TGTGCAACGGGGAAGGGTGGAAACACCATATATTTT. Translated: CATGKGGNTIYF.

The chain couples TRBV11-3 to TRBJ2-2, with 12 nucleotides matching TRBD2. Losses at the gene ends were 4 bases for V and 1 base for J; bases not matched to a gene: 4. The CDR3 extends over 17 amino acids. Germline V gene sequence: CDR1 SGHNT, CDR2 YENEEA. CDR3 amino acids: CASSSQTSGRNTGELFF. The CDR3, as DNA: TGTGCCAGCAGCTCCCAGACTAGCGGGAGGAACACCGGGGAGCTGTTTTTT.

The chain carries TRBV6-1 and TRBJ2-5, with TRBD1 as a possible D gene (6 bases). The germline V and J ends were trimmed by 2 bases and 5 bases, with 24 bases remaining between them. The CDR3 is 18 residues long. Germline lookup yields CDR1 MNHNS and CDR2 SASEGT. Here the CDR3 reads CASSELMFRGSGRETQYF. DNA for the CDR3: TGTGCCAGCAGTGAACTTATGTTTAGGGGGTCCGGCCGGGAGACCCAGTACTTC.

The rearrangement links TRBV7-2 to TRBJ2-3; 9 nucleotides align to TRBD2. Germline V gene sequence: CDR1 SGHTA, CDR2 FQGNSA. The CDR3 runs to 15 residues. V was clipped by 0 bases and J by 4 bases; unmatched bases: 2. The DNA of the CDR3 is TGTGCCAGCAGCTTAGCCGCGGGAGGGGCAGATACGCAGTATTTT. Translation gives CASSLAAGGADTQYF.

V is TRBV30 and J is TRBJ2-2, with D tentatively TRBD1 (6 bases). The V gene's germline CDR1 is GTSNPN and CDR2 SVGIG (reference sequence). The CDR3 has 14 residues. With 3 bases removed from V and 0 bases from J, the gap between germline ends came to 8 bases. CDR3: CAWRDSPNTGELFF. DNA for the CDR3: TGTGCCTGGAGGGACAGTCCGAACACCGGGGAGCTGTTTTTT.

The J gene is TRBJ2-7, the V gene TRBV6-5, with 8 positions matching TRBD2. Germline V gives CDR1 MNHEY, CDR2 SVGAGI. The length of the CDR3 is 15 residues. Trimming took 2 bases from V and 3 from J; bases not matched to a gene: 6. The CDR3 sequence is CASSYRHGRVYEQYF. DNA of the CDR3: TGTGCCAGCAGTTACCGTCACGGGAGGGTCTACGAGCAGTACTTC.

CDR3 nucleotide sequence: TGTGCTCCTACGGGCAGGGAGAGGCGAGAATCCTACGAGCAGTACTTC. Amino acid sequence: CAPTGRERRESYEQYF. The chain couples TRBV19 to TRBJ2-7, with D possibly called TRBD1 or TRBD2 (5 bases each). The germline V gene has CDR1 LNHDA and CDR2 SQIVND (reference sequence). The CDR3 is 16 amino acids.

The chain links TRBV30 to TRBJ2-7, with 7 bases aligning to TRBD1. The CDR3 loop spans 13 amino acids. Germline V lookup: CDR1 GTSNPN, CDR2 SVGIG (reference sequence). V trimming: 3 bases; J trimming: 2 bases; junction bases outside the gene matches: 4. CDR3 in amino acids: CAWSRQGTYEQYF. CDR3 nucleotide sequence: TGTGCCTGGAGCCGACAGGGTACCTACGAGCAGTACTTC.

V and J are TRBV5-1 and TRBJ1-1; D gene unclear. This CDR3 has 14 amino acids. V shed 6 bases and J shed 3 bases, with 15 bases lying between them. Germline CDR1 SGHRS, CDR2 YFSETQ. The CDR3 loop reads CASMDPGSDTEAFF. For the CDR3, the DNA is TGCGCCAGCATGGATCCGGGTTCGGACACTGAAGCTTTCTTT.

With regard to this clone: Within the sample, other DNA sequences also encode this same CDR3. The chain uses TRBV9 and TRBJ2-1; D may be TRBD1 or TRBD2 (5 bases each). Per the germline V gene, CDR1 is SGDLS and CDR2 is YYNGEE. Trimming pared 0 bases from V and 2 bases from J, leaving 9 bases between. The CDR3 is made up of 15 amino acids. CDR3 DNA: TGTGCCAGCAGCGTAGTAGGGACCCCCTACAATGAGCAGTTCTTC. Amino acid sequence: CASSVVGTPYNEQFF.

V gene TRBV6-5 combines with J gene TRBJ1-1; a possible D gene is TRBD1 (6 bases). Germline V gene sequence: CDR1 MNHEY, CDR2 SVGAGI. The CDR3 totals 15 residues. Between the trimmed V and J ends, which lost 2 bases and 1 base, there was a span of 11 bases. CDR3 sequence: CASSYDRGPNTEAFF. The CDR3 DNA reads as TGTGCCAGCAGTTACGATCGGGGGCCGAACACTGAAGCTTTCTTT.

The V call is TRBV28, the J call TRBJ1-2; D is unresolved. Germline lookup yields CDR1 MDHEN and CDR2 SYDVKM. CDR3 length: 13 residues. Trimming stripped 2 bases from V and 7 bases from J, with 11 bases between. The DNA for the CDR3 is TGTGCCAGCAGTTTAAACAAGGAGGGTGGCTACACCTTC. Protein product: CASSLNKEGGYTF.